This T cell receptor beta chain stems from a study of Tregs in tolerant kidney transplant recipients. Findings of the study overall: This study did not directly address biological reproducibility.

Details on this clone: Its cognate antigen is unknown. The read terminates 3 residues before the CDR3 end, so the remaining end is supplied by the germline J gene.

The CDR3 runs 15 residues. The V end lost 8 bases, the J end lost 7 bases, and 21 bases lay between the germline ends. Measured with immunoSEQ multiplex PCR; TCRdb has only the in-frame clones, and not every one. The table counts 50,000 or so clones; roughly 0.8% lies in the top ten. Unstimulated Tregs (CD4+CD25+CD127-) and CD4+CD25- non-Tregs were sorted from PBMCs. This TCR was recovered from a human donor who received a combined kidney and bone marrow transplant. This chain connects TRBV23-1 to TRBJ1-5, with D perhaps matching TRBD1 (5 bases). TRBV23-1 is labeled an ORF, and its function is uncertain. The sample consisted of CD4+ T cells from blood, taken before the transplant. The CDR3 protein is CASGSPRGFRQPQHF. The sequenced CDR3 bases are TGCGCCAGCGGGTCACCAAGGGGTTTTCGGCAGCCC.